This TCR beta chain came from a study of vaccination and CD4 T cells after COVID-19. Overall study: With a range of 35 to 161, the median interval from diagnosis to drawing post-COVID samples was about 100 days. Collection of post-vaccine samples followed dose two by a median around 72 days, spanning a range of 14 to 241.

Study-level points and caveats: Looking at convalescent patients, 304 of their 307 vaccine-specific clones were spike mono-reactive.

Germline CDR1 is MNHEY and CDR2 is SMNVEV (reference sequence). The CDR3 covers 15 residues. V trimming: 0 bases; J trimming: 4 bases; junction bases outside the gene matches: 3. This clonotype has more than one count but fewer than ten. Antigen: not known. The assay that was used to sequence DNA from cultured CD4+ T cells was the Oncomine TCR Beta short-read assay. Extraction of genomic DNA was performed on cultured CD4+ T cells. TCRdb re-derived calls from the PCR reads in MiXCR, one entry per CDR3 protein. The sample has around 6,000 distinct CDR3 sequences; roughly a sixth are singletons. Documented treatment: 10-day PBMC culture with coronavirus spike peptide pools or control peptides (ViraFEST assay).

The chain has TRBV27 and TRBJ2-5; 9 bases are a match to TRBD2. The origin of this receptor is a human donor who had recovered from COVID-19. Input material: CD4+ T cells from blood, cultured in vitro. In DNA, the CDR3 is TGTGCCAGCAGTTTATCTAGCGGGAGATCAGAGACCCAGTACTTC. Amino acid sequence: CASSLSSGRSETQYF.